The clone carrying this T cell receptor (beta chain) appeared many times. Antigen unknown. V gave up 4 bases and J gave up 6 bases; unmatched junction bases: 14. The length of the CDR3 is 17 residues. Germline V gives CDR1 SGHRS, CDR2 YFSETQ. This sample was taken from a study of CD8 T cells in ankylosing spondylitis. Study-wide results and limits: Reportedly, significant enrichment of disease-linked clones occurred in matched ankylosing spondylitis synovial fluid.

TCRdb independently ran MiXCR on the 5' RACE reads; one entry per CDR3 protein. This sample has 150,000 to 200,000 distinct CDR3 sequences; around 18% occur once, and the top ten carry about 7.8%. Sequencing was performed on blood, either unsorted or a sorted T cell fraction (not recorded which). This receptor was identified in a male donor with ankylosing spondylitis or in good health (not recorded which). The V and J genes are TRBV5-1 and TRBJ2-1; 9 nucleotides line up with TRBD2. CDR3 protein: CASSRTPSGLAPNEQFF. The CDR3 DNA reads as TGCGCCAGCAGCCGTACACCCTCGGGACTAGCACCCAATGAGCAGTTCTTC. The full variable domain, rest sourced from reference TRBV5-1 and TRBJ2-1, is KAGVTQTPRYLIKTRGQQVTLSCSPISGHRSVSWYQQTPGQGLQFLFEYFSETQRNKGNFPGRFSGRQFSNSRSEMNVSTLELGDSALYLCASSRTPSGLAPNEQFFGPGTRLTVL.